Below, one TCR beta chain is given with its context. The method was immunoSEQ multiplex PCR; TCRdb's version includes in-frame clones alone and lacks a portion of them. The sample shows 200,000 to 300,000 clones, 70% to 90% of them seen only once. The sample is drawn from a study of blood T cell repertoires in COVID-19. With V trimmed by 8 bases and J by 2 bases, 3 bases remained unmatched. This CDR3 is 13 amino acids long. CDR1 and CDR2 from the germline V gene are MNHEY and SVGAGI. This receptor was obtained from a woman aged 55 to 70 with COVID-19, enrolled during active disease. Sequencing was carried out using peripheral blood. The chain recombines TRBV6-5 with TRBJ2-4, with 7 bases matching TRBD1. The CDR3 coding sequence is TGTGCCAGCGACAGGGATCCCAAAAACATTCAGTACTTC. Protein sequence: CASDRDPKNIQYF.